One sample yielded the 25 T cell receptor beta chains listed below, sequenced in a study of shared clonotypes between healthy human individuals. Some clones are missing from TCRdb's copy, which holds only in-frame ones; the method was immunoSEQ multiplex PCR. In the table there are 1,400,000 or so clones, around 98.5% of which are singletons. The sequenced sample was naive CD4+ T cells sorted from blood. Subset specified: CD45RA+ positively selected. These receptors were taken from a man under 40 in good health.

The V call is TRBV5-8, the J call TRBJ2-1; D is ambiguous. V gave up 5 bases and J gave up 6 bases, with 3 bases separating them. Germline V gene data show CDR1 as SGHTS and CDR2 as YDEGEE. The CDR3 runs to 10 residues. The CDR3 DNA reads TGTGCCAGCAGGCGCAATGAGCAGTTCTTC. This translates into CASRRNEQFF. Full variable domain (rest looked up from reference TRBV5-8 and TRBJ2-1): EAGVTQSPTHLIKTRGQQATLRCSPISGHTSVYWYQQALGLGLQFLLWYDEGEERNRGNFPPRFSGRQFPNYSSELNVNALELEDSALYLCASRRNEQFFGPGTRLTVL.

The genes are TRBV13 and TRBJ1-1; TRBD1 matches at 11 bases. The germline V gene has CDR1 PRHDT and CDR2 FYEKMQ (reference sequence). The length of the CDR3 is 15 residues. V shed 5 bases and J 5 bases; nucleotides not matched to a gene: 7. The CDR3 DNA reads as TGTGCCAGCAGCGTTGGGACAGGGGGTAAGACTGAAGCTTTCTTT. Protein product: CASSVGTGGKTEAFF. Complete variable domain (other parts from reference TRBV13 and TRBJ1-1): AAGVIQSPRHLIKEKRETATLKCYPIPRHDTVYWYQQGPGQDPQFLISFYEKMQSDKGSIPDRFSAQQFSDYHSELNMSSLELGDSALYFCASSVGTGGKTEAFFGQGTRLTVV.

The genes are TRBV7-9 and TRBJ2-1, with 13 bases identical to TRBD2. The germline V gene has CDR1 SEHNR and CDR2 FQNEAQ (reference sequence). V was clipped by 4 bases and J by 3 bases; unmatched bases: 3. The CDR3 extends over 16 amino acids. The CDR3 sequence is CASSSGTSGIYNEQFF. The CDR3 DNA reads TGTGCCAGCAGCTCCGGGACTAGCGGGATCTACAATGAGCAGTTCTTC.

CDR3 DNA: TGTGCCAGCAGCGTAGCTGGGAGCAGGGCGCAGGAGACCCAGTACTTC. Protein sequence: CASSVAGSRAQETQYF. The gene calls are TRBV9 and TRBJ2-5; D tentatively fits TRBD1 or TRBD2 (5 bases each). Germline loops: CDR1 SGDLS, CDR2 YYNGEE. CDR3 length: 16 amino acids. The V end was cut by 0 bases, the J end by 5 bases, with 17 bases between.

The DNA for the CDR3 is TGTGCCAGCAGCGTAGCGGGAGGTTTGCGGGATGAGCAGTTCTTC. The encoded protein is CASSVAGGLRDEQFF. The gene calls are TRBV9 and TRBJ2-1; 7 nucleotides agree with TRBD2. Germline CDR1 reads SGDLS; CDR2 reads YYNGEE. The J segment lost 8 bases and the V segment lost 0 bases, leaving 8 bases of the junction unmatched. This CDR3 region has 15 residues.

The gene calls are TRBV5-1 and TRBJ2-7; perhaps TRBD2 as D (7 bases). Trimming removed 5 bases at V and 2 bases at J, with 14 bases between. The CDR3 has 14 residues. Germline CDR1 reads SGHRS; CDR2 reads YFSETQ. The CDR3 loop is CASSLRGGPYEQYF. CDR3 nucleotide sequence: TGCGCCAGCAGTCTGAGGGGGGGCCCCTACGAGCAGTACTTC.

The chain uses TRBV6-5 and TRBJ1-4; D is unresolved. V was trimmed by 8 bases and J by 0 bases, leaving 10 bases between them. The CDR3 runs to 14 residues. Germline CDR1 and CDR2: MNHEY and SVGAGI. The CDR3 DNA reads as TGTGCCAGCTCTACATATGCAACTAATGAAAAACTGTTTTTT. Its protein is CASSTYATNEKLFF.

This chain links TRBV30 with TRBJ2-7; TRBD2 matches at 11 bases. CDR1 is GTSNPN and CDR2 is SVGIG in the germline V gene (reference sequence). CDR3 size: 14 residues. After removal of 2 bases from V and 7 bases from J, the junction contained 7 bases not matched to a gene. Written as DNA, the CDR3 is TGTGCCTGGAGTTCGCTAGCGGGAGGAAGGGAGCAGTACTTC. It is translated as CAWSSLAGGREQYF.

The CDR3 DNA is TGTGCCAGCAGCCCCGGACTAGCTTCATCGGTGGATACGCAGTATTTT. Translating gives CASSPGLASSVDTQYF. The chain links TRBV9 to TRBJ2-3, with 8 bases fitting TRBD2. The V segment lost 4 bases and the J segment 6 bases; nucleotides outside the gene matches: 13. The CDR3 covers 16 residues. The germline CDR1 and CDR2 sequences are SGDLS and YYNGEE.

The chain links TRBV25-1 to TRBJ2-7; D gene unclear. The length of the CDR3 is 11 residues. The V gene's germline CDR1 is MGHDK and CDR2 SYGVNS. V lost 4 bases to trimming and J lost 5 bases, with 6 bases between them. Here the CDR3 DNA reads TGTGCCAGCAGTGGGGTGCACGAGCAGTACTTC. It specifies CASSGVHEQYF.

The chain employs TRBV11-3 and TRBJ1-3; 8 bases align to TRBD1. Germline trimming cut 1 base from V and 7 bases from J; bases unmatched to any gene: 3. The CDR3 runs 14 residues. Germline values: CDR1 SGHNT, CDR2 YENEEA. The CDR3: CASSLAGQGNTIYF. DNA of the CDR3: TGTGCCAGCAGCTTAGCCGGACAGGGCAACACCATATATTTT.

The V and J genes are TRBV2 and TRBJ2-3, with 13 bases lining up with TRBD2. From germline, CDR1 is SNHLY and CDR2 FYNNEI. The CDR3 contains 15 residues. The CDR3 nucleotides are TGTGCTAGGACTAGCGGGAGTGATAGCACAGATACGCAGTATTTT. This encodes CARTSGSDSTDTQYF.

The chain employs TRBV7-8 and TRBJ2-3; 7 bases are shared with TRBD1. The germline CDR1 and CDR2 sequences are SGHVS and FQNEAQ. After removal of 3 bases from V and 1 base from J, the junction contained 4 bases not matched to a gene. This CDR3 comprises 15 residues. CDR3 in amino acids: CASSLRGLGTDTQYF. As DNA, the CDR3 is TGTGCCAGCAGCTTGAGGGGGCTCGGCACAGATACGCAGTATTTT.

The chain combines TRBV7-3 with TRBJ2-3; D possibly corresponds to TRBD2 (5 bases). Germline CDR1 and CDR2: SGHTA and FQGTGA. Trimming shortened V by 8 bases and J by 3 bases, and 15 bases separated the two germline ends. There are 14 residues in the CDR3. CDR3 DNA sequence: TGTGCCAGCGGCAACGGGATCGGGACAGATACGCAGTATTTT. This translates into CASGNGIGTDTQYF.

V gene TRBV25-1 combines with J gene TRBJ2-1, with D possibly matching TRBD2 (6 bases). Germline lookup yields CDR1 MGHDK and CDR2 SYGVNS. This CDR3 spans 16 amino acids. Deletions cut 0 bases from V and 2 bases from J, with 11 bases between. The DNA for the CDR3 is TGTGCCAGCAGTGAATATGGCGGGGCCGCCTACAATGAGCAGTTCTTC. This codes for CASSEYGGAAYNEQFF.

The chain uses TRBV7-9 and TRBJ2-1, with D perhaps matching TRBD1 or TRBD2 (5 bases each). CDR3 size: 17 residues. Germline lookup yields CDR1 SEHNR and CDR2 FQNEAQ (reference sequence). Between the trimmed V and J ends, which lost 1 base and 2 bases, there was a span of 15 bases. The CDR3 DNA reads TGTGCCAGCAGCTTAGGTCCAGGGACGTTGCCCTACAATGAGCAGTTCTTC. Amino acid sequence: CASSLGPGTLPYNEQFF.

About this clone itself: Other DNA sequences of this sample code for an identical CDR3. The chain has TRBV29-1 and TRBJ2-7; no firm D call. This CDR3 contains 12 residues. Trimming removed 3 bases from V and 2 bases from J, with 8 bases in between. Germline V gene data show CDR1 as SQVTM and CDR2 as ANQGSEA. The CDR3 here is CSVDGGTYEQYF. In DNA form, the CDR3 reads TGCAGCGTTGACGGCGGAACCTACGAGCAGTACTTC.

To note about this clone: The sample carries other DNA sequences with the same CDR3. The V gene is TRBV7-9, the J gene TRBJ2-7; D may be TRBD1 or TRBD2 (5 bases each). This CDR3 comprises 12 residues. Germline lookup yields CDR1 SEHNR and CDR2 FQNEAQ (reference sequence). V was trimmed by 3 bases and J by 3 bases, leaving 6 bases between them. The CDR3 region is CASSLGVYEQYF. CDR3 nucleotide sequence: TGTGCCAGCAGCTTGGGGGTCTACGAGCAGTACTTC.

The rearrangement joins TRBV6-6 to TRBJ2-5; no firm D call. Germline loops: CDR1 MNHNY, CDR2 SVGAGI (reference sequence). The CDR3 totals 11 residues. With 8 bases removed from V and 2 bases from J, the gap between germline ends came to 6 bases. Written as DNA, the CDR3 is TGTGCCAGCTTGTATCAAGAGACCCAGTACTTC. It translates to CASLYQETQYF.

The CDR3 loop is CASSLAIGISYNEQFF. The CDR3 coding sequence is TGTGCCAGCAGCTTAGCGATCGGGATTTCATACAATGAGCAGTTCTTC. This chain uses TRBV7-9 with TRBJ2-1; TRBD2 is a possible D gene (5 bases). Per germline, CDR1 SEHNR and CDR2 FQNEAQ (reference sequence). V was shortened by 0 bases and J by 4 bases, with 13 bases between the two germline ends. The CDR3 has 16 amino acids.

The chain combines TRBV19 with TRBJ1-2; D is perhaps TRBD1 (5 bases). Trimming left V 3 bases short and J 4 bases short, with 21 bases between. CDR1 and CDR2 from the germline V gene are LNHDA and SQIVND (reference sequence). The CDR3 covers 17 residues. Here the CDR3 reads CASSMGPGSPPLYGYTF. CDR3 nucleotide sequence: TGTGCCAGTAGTATGGGGCCGGGGTCTCCGCCGCTCTATGGCTACACCTTC.

The V call is TRBV7-2, the J call TRBJ2-2, with D perhaps TRBD1 (5 bases). The CDR3 has 14 residues. Trimming took 1 base from V and 4 from J, leaving 7 bases between them. Germline V lookup: CDR1 SGHTA, CDR2 FQGNSA. CDR3: CASSLGQGTGELFF. The CDR3 region has the DNA TGTGCCAGCAGCTTAGGGCAGGGCACCGGGGAGCTGTTTTTT.

CDR3 sequence: CASSSTGTTGNTIYF. CDR3 in DNA: TGTGCCAGCAGCTCCACCGGGACGACTGGAAACACCATATATTTT. V gene TRBV7-3 combines with J gene TRBJ1-3; tentative D call: TRBD1 (5 bases). Germline V gene data show CDR1 as SGHTA and CDR2 as FQGTGA. Trimming removed 4 bases at V and 2 bases at J, with 12 bases between. This CDR3 has 15 amino acids.

The chain recombines TRBV7-2 with TRBJ1-3; D is possibly TRBD1 (6 bases). Germline loops: CDR1 SGHTA, CDR2 FQGNSA. There are 14 residues in the CDR3. The V gene lost 2 bases and the J gene lost 7 bases, with 12 bases spanning the gap. CDR3 residues: CASSLQGIGNTIYF. The CDR3 DNA reads TGTGCCAGCAGCTTACAGGGGATTGGGAACACCATATATTTT.

The V gene is TRBV7-2, the J gene TRBJ1-5; perhaps TRBD1 as D (6 bases). The CDR3 extends over 14 amino acids. V dropped 5 bases and J dropped 2 bases, with 10 bases sitting between them. Germline loops: CDR1 SGHTA, CDR2 FQGNSA. The CDR3 spells CASSPQGGNQPQHF. In DNA form, the CDR3 reads TGTGCCAGCAGCCCACAGGGTGGCAATCAGCCCCAGCATTTT.